The clone carrying this T cell receptor beta chain showed up many times. This sample stems from a study of blood T cell repertoires in COVID-19. Study-level background: In each case, the material was cDNA or gDNA derived from T cells, B-cell-depleted T cells, or PBMCs.

Germline V lookup: CDR1 MGHRA, CDR2 YSYEKL. The germline V and J ends were trimmed by 0 bases and 9 bases, with 11 bases remaining between them. The CDR3 extends over 13 amino acids. Per the study methods: The assay estimated nucleated cells by amplifying reference gene primers. Profiled with immunoSEQ multiplex PCR; TCRdb holds only in-frame clones, not every one. Clonal size and the V and J genes are those of that table, whereas D and trimming came from the DNA. In the table there are roughly 120,000 clones, under 80% of which are singletons. The receptor's source is a man between 65 and 85 years old with acute or convalescent COVID-19. The specimen sequenced was peripheral blood. The V call is TRBV4-1, the J call TRBJ1-2; D uncertain. The CDR3 DNA is TGCGCCAGCAGCCAAGAGAAGGGAGTCCGCTACACCTTC. It specifies CASSQEKGVRYTF.